These 9 T cell receptor beta chains originate from one sample sequenced in a study of PD-1 blockade in classical Hodgkin lymphoma. Measured with immunoSEQ multiplex PCR; TCRdb has only the in-frame clones, and not every one. Here the sample spans 20,000 to 25,000 clones, about 86% being singletons. Each patient relapsed following autologous stem cell transplantation, and prior brentuximab vedotin exposure differed. The sequences come from peripheral blood mononuclear cells (PBMCs), collected before the second cycle of nivolumab. The receptors were gathered from a human donor with classical Hodgkin lymphoma.

This chain connects TRBV28 to TRBJ1-4, with no clear D. V lost 6 bases and J lost 7, with 21 bases in between. The CDR3 runs 16 residues. The germline V gene has CDR1 MDHEN and CDR2 SYDVKM. The DNA of the CDR3 is TGTGCCAGCAGCCTCTACCGGCGGAGGCCTCTTGAAAAACTGTTTTTT. The encoded protein is CASSLYRRRPLEKLFF. The full variable domain, completed using reference TRBV28 and TRBJ1-4, is DVKVTQSSRYLVKRTGEKVFLECVQDMDHENMFWYRQDPGLGLRLIYFSYDVKMKEKGDIPEGYSVSREKKERFSLILESASTNQTSMYLCASSLYRRRPLEKLFFGSGTQLSVL.

V usage is TRBV2 and J usage is TRBJ2-1; the D is unclear. The V gene's germline CDR1 is SNHLY and CDR2 FYNNEI. This CDR3 is 12 amino acids long. Trimming cost V 6 bases and J 4 bases, with 7 bases left between them. In nucleotides, the CDR3 is TGTGCCAGCAGGGGGTTATACAATGAGCAGTTCTTC. It yields the protein CASRGLYNEQFF.

This chain connects TRBV6-5 to TRBJ2-5; no clear D gene. V dropped 6 bases and J dropped 0 bases, with 8 bases sitting between them. The CDR3 consists of 13 residues. CDR1 and CDR2 (germline): MNHEY, SVGAGI. DNA of the CDR3: TGTGCCAGCAGACGACTGTACCAAGAGACCCAGTACTTC. This encodes CASRRLYQETQYF.

DNA for the CDR3: TGTGCCAGCAGCGTAGGAGGGGCAGGGGTGGCGGGTACGCAGTATTTT. Translation: CASSVGGAGVAGTQYF. The chain joins TRBV9 to TRBJ2-3; possibly TRBD1 for D (6 bases). From germline, CDR1 is SGDLS and CDR2 YYNGEE. The CDR3 totals 16 residues. V lost 0 bases, J lost 8 bases, and 19 bases lay in between.

This rearrangement joins TRBV5-6 to TRBJ2-7; TRBD1 agrees at 7 bases. This CDR3 is built from 18 residues. Germline V lookup: CDR1 SGHDT, CDR2 YYEEEE. J gave up 0 bases and V 0 bases, and 12 bases lay outside the gene matches. The CDR3 DNA sequence: TGTGCCAGCAGCTTGGAGAACCGCTTGGACAGGCCCTCCTACGAGCAGTACTTC. Its protein is CASSLENRLDRPSYEQYF.

The chain combines TRBV6-1 with TRBJ2-7, with D unresolved. Trimming took 1 base from V and 4 from J, leaving 11 bases between them. Germline CDR1 MNHNS, CDR2 SASEGT. The CDR3 is 14 amino acids. The chain's CDR3 is CASSEDPGEYEQYF. CDR3 sequence (DNA): TGTGCCAGCAGTGAAGACCCTGGGGAATACGAGCAGTACTTC.

In the case of this clone: The same CDR3 also results from other DNA sequences found in this sample. The genes are TRBV5-1 and TRBJ1-5; perhaps TRBD1 as D (5 bases). This CDR3 region has 14 residues. V gave up 0 bases and J gave up 2 bases, with 6 bases separating them. CDR1 and CDR2 from the germline V gene are SGHRS and YFSETQ. The DNA of the CDR3 is TGCGCCAGCAGCTTGGGAGGGGGCAATCAGCCCCAGCATTTT. Residues: CASSLGGGNQPQHF. The variable domain in full, with the rest retrieved from reference TRBV5-1 and TRBJ1-5, is KAGVTQTPRYLIKTRGQQVTLSCSPISGHRSVSWYQQTPGQGLQFLFEYFSETQRNKGNFPGRFSGRQFSNSRSEMNVSTLELGDSALYLCASSLGGGNQPQHFGDGTRLSIL.

The chain links TRBV10-3 to TRBJ2-7; D is unclear. The CDR3 spans 13 residues. CDR1 and CDR2 from the germline V gene are ENHRY and SYGVKD. V was shortened by 0 bases and J by 5 bases, with 8 bases between the two germline ends. CDR3 loop: CAISESYVNEQYF. DNA of the CDR3: TGTGCCATCAGTGAGTCGTATGTTAACGAGCAGTACTTC.

This chain connects TRBV18 to TRBJ1-3; the match to TRBD1 covers 7 bases. The CDR3 is 15 residues long. CDR1 and CDR2 from the germline V gene are KGHSH and LQKENI. J lost 4 bases, V lost 4 bases, and 7 bases had no gene match. The CDR3 loop is CASSLQQGMGNTIYF. The CDR3 DNA reads TGTGCCAGCTCACTTCAACAGGGGATGGGAAACACCATATATTTT.